Each of the 14 T cell receptor beta chains below was sequenced from the same sample in a study of T cell repertoires in cytomegalovirus infection. TCRdb re-derived calls from the reads in MiXCR, one entry per CDR3 protein. The sample lists under 800,000 distinct CDR3 sequences, approximately 24% occurring once. Sequenced sample: CD8+ T cells from PBMCs. The receptors originated from a human donor in good health (CMV status not recorded). Some clones in this sample may be carry-over from other donors' samples.

As regards this clonotype: A clone one base away is much larger, so this may be a read error. This sequence joins TRBV6-8 and TRBJ2-1; the match to TRBD1 covers 8 bases. The germline V gene encodes CDR1 MNHGY and CDR2 SAAAGT. CDR3 size: 15 residues. This CDR3 reads CANSQDRGIGNEQFF. The CDR3 coding sequence is TGTGCCAACAGTCAAGACAGGGGCATTGGGAATGAGCAGTTCTTC.

This clonotype was counted a few times. This chain uses TRBV3-1 with TRBJ1-6, with no clear D. CDR3 size: 18 residues. Germline CDR1 and CDR2: LGHDT and YNNKEL (reference sequence). V was shortened by 0 bases and J by 0 bases, with 12 bases between the two germline ends. The CDR3 loop is CASSQDLGVDSYNSPLHF. CDR3 DNA sequence: TGTGCCAGCAGCCAAGATCTTGGGGTAGACTCCTATAATTCACCCCTCCACTTT.

The chain links TRBV10-2 to TRBJ2-7; the match to TRBD1 covers 7 bases. Germline V gene lookup returns CDR1 WSHSY and CDR2 SAAADI. V shed 8 bases and J 2 bases; nucleotides not matched to a gene: 12. The CDR3 has 15 amino acids. The CDR3 here is CASCLLQGPPYEQYF. In nucleotides, the CDR3 is TGCGCCAGCTGCTTATTACAGGGGCCTCCCTACGAGCAGTACTTC.

This clonotype was seen at least ten times. The gene calls are TRBV7-9 and TRBJ1-2; D remains ambiguous. The CDR3 has 15 amino acids. Germline V CDR1 and CDR2: SEHNR, FQNEAQ (reference sequence). V was trimmed by 5 bases and J by 8 bases, leaving 21 bases between them. CDR3 nucleotides: TGTGCCAGCAGCCCATTTAAGGCGGAAATGGGGGGCTACACCTTC. Amino acids: CASSPFKAEMGGYTF.

The V call is TRBV28, the J call TRBJ1-1; D remains unclear. CDR1 MDHEN and CDR2 SYDVKM come from the germline V gene. V lost 7 bases, J lost 3 bases, and 12 bases lay in between. The CDR3 is 13 amino acids. CDR3 coding DNA: TGTGCCAGCAAGTCCCTGGGAGACACTGAAGCTTTCTTT. Protein: CASKSLGDTEAFF. Drawing the rest from reference TRBV28 and TRBJ1-1, the complete variable domain is DVKVTQSSRYLVKRTGEKVFLECVQDMDHENMFWYRQDPGLGLRLIYFSYDVKMKEKGDIPEGYSVSREKKERFSLILESASTNQTSMYLCASKSLGDTEAFFGQGTRLTVV.

The CDR3 region is CASSLGGLQGRNTEAFF. Written as DNA, the CDR3 is TGTGCCAGCAGCTTAGGAGGGCTACAGGGACGGAACACTGAAGCTTTCTTT. The chain is built from TRBV7-2 and TRBJ1-1, with D perhaps TRBD1 (6 bases). V was clipped by 1 base and J by 1 base, with 16 bases between them. Per germline, CDR1 SGHTA and CDR2 FQGNSA. The CDR3 has 17 amino acids. The full variable domain, completed using reference TRBV7-2 and TRBJ1-1, is GAGVSQSPSNKVTEKGKDVELRCDPISGHTALYWYRQSLGQGLEFLIYFQGNSAPDKSGLPSDRFSAERTGGSVSTLTIQRTQQEDSAVYLCASSLGGLQGRNTEAFFGQGTRLTVV.

The gene calls are TRBV7-9 and TRBJ2-7; a possible D gene is TRBD1 (6 bases). CDR1 is SEHNR, CDR2 FQNEAQ, per germline (reference sequence). The CDR3 length is 13 residues. V was shortened by 5 bases and J by 5 bases, with 13 bases between the two germline ends. This CDR3 reads CASSPRQVDEQYF. CDR3 sequence (DNA): TGTGCCAGCAGCCCCAGACAGGTTGACGAGCAGTACTTC.

The rearrangement links TRBV5-6 to TRBJ1-2; D is perhaps TRBD1 (6 bases). Germline V gene lookup returns CDR1 SGHDT and CDR2 YYEEEE. CDR3 length: 14 residues. The V and J ends lost 2 bases and 7 bases respectively, with 15 bases between them. The CDR3 protein is CASSFSQGFLGYTF. The CDR3, as DNA: TGTGCCAGCAGCTTTTCACAGGGTTTTCTTGGCTACACCTTC.

The chain links TRBV20-1 to TRBJ2-5; 9 bases fit TRBD2. Germline V lookup: CDR1 DFQATT, CDR2 SNEGSKA (reference sequence). This CDR3 is built from 13 residues. V dropped 2 bases and J dropped 5; count of bases not matched to a gene: 3. CDR3: CSARNSGGETQYF. CDR3 bases: TGCAGTGCTAGAAATAGCGGGGGTGAGACCCAGTACTTC.

This clonotype was found a few times. The chain carries TRBV2 and TRBJ2-7, with TRBD1 identical over 8 bases. Germline V CDR1 and CDR2: SNHLY, FYNNEI. The junction had 5 bases not matched to a gene; V was cut back by 3 bases and J by 4 bases. This CDR3 region has 14 residues. Written as DNA, the CDR3 is TGTGCCAGCAGTGACCAGGACAGGGATTACGAGCAGTACTTC. Translating it yields CASSDQDRDYEQYF.

This clonotype came up a few times. The rearrangement uses TRBV6-5 and TRBJ1-2, with D possibly matching TRBD1 (5 bases). The germline CDR1 and CDR2 sequences are MNHEY and SVGAGI. Trimming shortened V by 0 bases and J by 6 bases, and 5 bases separated the two germline ends. The CDR3 has 12 residues. DNA of the CDR3: TGTGCCAGCAGTTACTCGGGGGATGGCTACACCTTC. Its protein is CASSYSGDGYTF.

V usage is TRBV14 and J usage is TRBJ2-1; TRBD1 might be the D (6 bases). CDR1 and CDR2 from the germline V gene are SGHDN and FVKESK. Trimming shortened V by 4 bases and J by 0 bases, and 13 bases separated the two germline ends. The CDR3 is 16 residues long. CDR3: CASSPSPDSSYNEQFF. The CDR3 region has the DNA TGTGCCAGCAGCCCAAGTCCGGACAGCTCCTACAATGAGCAGTTCTTC.

Comments on this clonotype: A much larger clone lies a single base off, so this may be a read error. V gene TRBV7-4 combines with J gene TRBJ1-1; the D gene is possibly TRBD1 (6 bases). Germline CDR1 reads SGHVT; CDR2 reads SQSDAQ. The CDR3 has 14 amino acids. The CDR3 reads CVSRRGGGNTEAFF. CDR3 bases: TGTGTCAGCAGGAGGGGAGGGGGAAACACTGAAGCTTTCTTT.

This clonotype was recorded a few times. The chain carries TRBV7-9 and TRBJ1-4, with D perhaps matching TRBD1 (5 bases). Germline V gene lookup returns CDR1 SEHNR and CDR2 FQNEAQ (reference sequence). The CDR3 sequence is 13 residues long. V shed 8 bases and J shed 8 bases, with 15 bases lying between them. The CDR3 DNA reads as TGTGCCAGCCTGGACCCGGGGGAGGAAAAACTGTTTTTT. As protein: CASLDPGEEKLFF.